This T cell receptor (beta chain) came from a study of identical twins. The germline V and J ends were trimmed by 1 base and 7 bases, with 14 bases remaining between them. Germline V gives CDR1 DFQATT, CDR2 SNEGSKA (reference sequence). This CDR3 spans 14 amino acids. In TCRdb, the 5' RACE reads were re-called with MiXCR into one record per CDR3 protein. The repertoire holds roughly 1.6 million distinct CDR3 sequences, with around 33% as singletons. The sample comprised cord blood. The receptor's source is a newborn girl in good health. This rearrangement joins TRBV20-1 to TRBJ2-1; D may be TRBD2 (5 bases). In DNA, the CDR3 is TGCAGTGCTAGAGCTAGCAGCCAAAGGAATGAGCAGTTCTTC. It is translated as CSARASSQRNEQFF.